This T cell receptor beta chain was recovered during a study of T cells in Graves' hyperthyroidism and ophthalmopathy. At the level of the study: Peripheral blood was drawn at first diagnosis, prior to all treatment.

V was clipped by 3 bases and J by 3 bases, with 13 bases between them. CDR1 is MRHNA, CDR2 SNTAGT, per germline. The CDR3 is made up of 15 amino acids. Whole-study results and caveats: Ophthalmopathy stood apart from stable hyperthyroidism in a 13 V-J model. Ophthalmopathy was identified by the model a median approximately six months ahead of onset.

PBMCs were obtained from roughly 10 ml fresh peripheral blood. This clonotype came up a few times. Its specificity is unknown. Amplified TCR beta CDR3 regions derived from RNA transcripts. The primer set for the first-round RT-PCR of the TCR CDR3 was HTBI. Using its own MiXCR run on the multiplex PCR reads, TCRdb lists one record per CDR3 protein. The sample yields around 400,000 distinct CDR3 sequences, around a quarter seen once. The sequenced sample consisted of blood. This sequence joins TRBV6-4 and TRBJ2-3, with D perhaps matching TRBD1 or TRBD2 (5 bases each). The source of this sequence is a man aged 45 to 65 with Graves' hyperthyroidism. CDR3 amino acids: CASSESGTQTDTQYF. CDR3 bases: TGTGCCAGCAGTGAATCCGGGACCCAAACAGATACGCAGTATTTT.